The sequence of this T cell receptor beta chain was determined in a study of T cells in Graves' hyperthyroidism and ophthalmopathy. Overall study context: Once the initial diagnosis was made, peripheral blood was obtained before any treatment.

TCR beta CDR3 sequences were amplified from RNA transcripts. The TCR CDR3 first-round RT-PCR relied on the HTBI primer set. TCRdb processed the multiplex PCR reads anew with MiXCR; each CDR3 protein has one entry. The repertoire consists of 550,000 to 650,000 distinct CDR3 sequences, with around 13% occurring once and the leading ten covering almost 6%. This CDR3 is 20 amino acids long. V lost 3 bases and J lost 0; bases outside the gene matches: 10. This clonotype appeared many times. Diagnoses were made from clinical symptoms, serum measures (thyroxine and TRAb), thyroid ultrasound and orbital computed tomography. The blood sample dates from first hyperthyroidism diagnosis, preceding any ophthalmopathy symptoms.

V is TRBV12-3 or TRBV12-4 and J is TRBJ2-1; 14 positions agree with TRBD2. The sample taken for sequencing was blood. This receptor was obtained from a woman aged 25 to 39 with Graves' hyperthyroidism that later progressed to Graves' ophthalmopathy. The CDR3 bases are TGTGCCAGCAGTTTCCGGACTAGCGGGAGGTTGTCGGACTCCTACAATGAGCAGTTCTTC. Translated, it gives CASSFRTSGRLSDSYNEQFF.